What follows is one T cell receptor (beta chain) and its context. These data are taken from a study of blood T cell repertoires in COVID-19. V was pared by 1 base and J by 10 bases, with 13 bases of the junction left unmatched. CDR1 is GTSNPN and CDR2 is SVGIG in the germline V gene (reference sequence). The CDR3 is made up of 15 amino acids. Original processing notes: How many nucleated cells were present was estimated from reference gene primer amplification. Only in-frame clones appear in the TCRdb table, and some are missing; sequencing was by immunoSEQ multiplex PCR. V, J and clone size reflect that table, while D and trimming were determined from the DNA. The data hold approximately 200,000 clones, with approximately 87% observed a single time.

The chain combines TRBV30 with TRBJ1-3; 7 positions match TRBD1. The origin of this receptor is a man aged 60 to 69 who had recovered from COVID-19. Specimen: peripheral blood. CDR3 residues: CAWSETGPGKGTIYF. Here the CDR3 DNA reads TGTGCCTGGAGTGAGACAGGGCCTGGGAAAGGTACCATATATTTT. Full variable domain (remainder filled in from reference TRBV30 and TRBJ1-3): SQTIHQWPATLVQPVGSPLSLECTVEGTSNPNLYWYRQAAGRGLQLLFYSVGIGQISSEVPQNLSASRPQDRQFILSSKKLLLSDSGFYLCAWSETGPGKGTIYFGEGSWLTVV.